The 26 T cell receptor beta chains below were found in one sample sequenced in a study of blood T cell repertoires in COVID-19. Generated by immunoSEQ multiplex PCR, the TCRdb table keeps only in-frame clones and is missing some. The sample includes about 31,000 clones, 70% to 90% of them seen just once. The sequenced sample was peripheral blood. All receptors come from a man aged 60 to 69 with COVID-19, enrolled during active disease.

This clone is a singleton in its sample. The chain joins TRBV5-6 to TRBJ2-7, with D tentatively TRBD1 (6 bases). The CDR3 spans 14 residues. Germline assignment: CDR1 SGHDT and CDR2 YYEEEE. The V gene lost 1 base and the J gene lost 2 bases, with 10 bases spanning the gap. The CDR3 region has the DNA TGTGCCAGCAGCTTGCTGGACAGAGCCTACGAGCAGTACTTC. It yields the protein CASSLLDRAYEQYF.

This chain uses TRBV11-1 with TRBJ2-1; TRBD2 matches 7 bases. CDR1 and CDR2 from the germline V gene are SGHAT and FQDESV (reference sequence). With 1 base clipped from V and 6 bases from J, the junction kept 9 bases outside the gene matches. The CDR3 contains 16 residues. This CDR3 is CASSLGGREPRNEQFF. The CDR3 DNA reads TGTGCCAGCAGCTTAGGTGGGAGGGAACCTCGCAATGAGCAGTTCTTC.

This clone was counted between two and nine times. This chain uses TRBV19 with TRBJ2-2; D uncertain. The CDR3 extends over 14 amino acids. The germline V and J ends were trimmed by 3 bases and 4 bases, with 9 bases remaining between them. Germline V gene data show CDR1 as LNHDA and CDR2 as SQIVND (reference sequence). The CDR3 here is CASSILGITGELFF. DNA of the CDR3: TGTGCCAGTAGTATTCTAGGTATCACCGGGGAGCTGTTTTTT.

The genes are TRBV5-4 and TRBJ1-6; D unresolved. The length of the CDR3 is 16 residues. Trimming took off 1 base at V and 9 bases at J, with 17 bases between the two ends. Germline CDR1 reads SGHNT; CDR2 reads YYREEE (reference sequence). The DNA of the CDR3 is TGTGCCAGCAGCTTGATAGGGAGCGGGCCGGGTTCACCCCTCCACTTT. Protein sequence: CASSLIGSGPGSPLHF.

The chain has TRBV11-1 and TRBJ2-2; TRBD2 agrees at 7 bases. Trimming cost V 2 bases and J 1 base; bases outside gene matches: 4. The CDR3 sequence is 16 residues long. Germline assignment: CDR1 SGHAT and CDR2 FQDESV (reference sequence). CDR3 DNA sequence: TGTGCCAGCAGCTTATTTGCGGGAGTGAACACCGGGGAGCTGTTTTTT. Amino acid sequence: CASSLFAGVNTGELFF.

The rearrangement links TRBV7-8 to TRBJ2-5; 7 bases agree with TRBD1. The V and J ends lost 5 bases and 1 base, in that order; junction bases with no gene match: 4. This CDR3 contains 14 residues. Germline V gene sequence: CDR1 SGHVS, CDR2 FQNEAQ. CDR3 coding DNA: TGTGCCAGCAGCCCGGACAGGACCCAAGAGACCCAGTACTTC. This sequence encodes CASSPDRTQETQYF.

This clone was counted a few times. The CDR3 loop reads CASSLGQGEVPQHF. CDR3 DNA: TGTGCCAGCAGCTTAGGACAGGGAGAAGTGCCCCAGCATTTT. The chain has TRBV7-9 and TRBJ1-5, with TRBD1 matching 7 bases. Trimming at V came to 1 base and at J to 9 bases, leaving 6 bases not matched to a gene. The CDR3 loop spans 14 amino acids. The germline gives CDR1 SEHNR, CDR2 FQNEAQ (reference sequence).

The chain recombines TRBV24-1 with TRBJ2-3; D uncertain. From germline, CDR1 is KGHDR and CDR2 SFDVKD. This CDR3 comprises 12 residues. V dropped 4 bases and J dropped 3 bases, with 4 bases sitting between them. CDR3 nucleotides: TGTGCCACCAGTGAAACTACAGATACGCAGTATTTT. Amino acid sequence: CATSETTDTQYF.

V and J are TRBV7-9 and TRBJ1-1; D possibly corresponds to TRBD1 (6 bases). Germline V CDR1 and CDR2: SEHNR, FQNEAQ (reference sequence). Trimming took 4 bases from V and 1 from J, leaving 13 bases between them. The length of the CDR3 is 15 residues. CDR3 nucleotide sequence: TGTGCCAGCAGCTGGGACGACAGGCAGAACACTGAAGCTTTCTTT. Protein sequence: CASSWDDRQNTEAFF.

V and J are TRBV19 and TRBJ1-2; D not resolved. This CDR3 comprises 12 residues. Trimming shortened V by 6 bases and J by 1 base, and 6 bases separated the two germline ends. Germline values: CDR1 LNHDA, CDR2 SQIVND (reference sequence). The CDR3 loop is CASRRLNYGYTF. In DNA form, the CDR3 reads TGTGCCAGTAGGCGGCTTAACTATGGCTACACCTTC.

The chain has TRBV29-1 and TRBJ1-1; the D gene is possibly TRBD1 (5 bases). CDR3 length: 13 residues. Per germline, CDR1 SQVTM and CDR2 ANQGSEA. V lost 6 bases, J lost 4 bases, and 15 bases lay in between. The chain's CDR3 is CSVGDVGSTEAFF. CDR3 DNA: TGCAGCGTGGGGGATGTCGGGAGCACTGAAGCTTTCTTT.

The chain has TRBV28 and TRBJ1-2; a possible D gene is TRBD1 (5 bases). The CDR3 has 13 amino acids. V dropped 6 bases and J dropped 4 bases, with 12 bases sitting between them. CDR1 MDHEN and CDR2 SYDVKM come from the germline V gene. The CDR3 region has the DNA TGTGCCAGCAGCAGTGGGGGGTCCTATGGCTACACCTTC. Translating it yields CASSSGGSYGYTF.

The chain links TRBV6-5 to TRBJ2-7, with D unresolved. From germline, CDR1 is MNHEY and CDR2 SVGAGI. The CDR3 has 15 amino acids. V lost 2 bases and J 6 bases, leaving 17 bases between the germline ends. The CDR3 region has the DNA TGTGCCAGCAGTTACGCGCAGGTTGGGCCTGGCGAGCAGTACTTC. Its protein is CASSYAQVGPGEQYF.

The chain recombines TRBV30 with TRBJ1-6, with D possibly TRBD1 on 6 matching bases. CDR3 length: 13 amino acids. Deletions cut 3 bases from V and 9 bases from J, with 12 bases between. The V gene's germline CDR1 is GTSNPN and CDR2 SVGIG (reference sequence). CDR3 loop: CAWRWTVPSPLHF. As DNA, the CDR3 is TGTGCCTGGAGGTGGACAGTGCCTTCACCCCTCCACTTT.

The genes are TRBV7-2 and TRBJ2-5; 8 bases line up with TRBD2. Germline lookup yields CDR1 SGHTA and CDR2 FQGNSA. The V segment lost 1 base and the J segment 4 bases; nucleotides outside the gene matches: 2. CDR3 length: 14 amino acids. Here the CDR3 reads CASSLVAGGETQYF. The CDR3 coding sequence is TGTGCCAGCAGCTTAGTGGCGGGAGGAGAGACCCAGTACTTC.

The V and J genes are TRBV28 and TRBJ1-1, with TRBD1 as a possible D gene (5 bases). Trimming shortened V by 3 bases and J by 0 bases, and 20 bases separated the two germline ends. The germline V gene encodes CDR1 MDHEN and CDR2 SYDVKM. This CDR3 contains 18 residues. The CDR3 loop is CASSFWGGTSLMNTEAFF. The CDR3 DNA sequence: TGTGCCAGCAGTTTTTGGGGGGGGACCTCTCTCATGAACACTGAAGCTTTCTTT.

The rearrangement uses TRBV11-2 and TRBJ1-1; D might be TRBD1 (5 bases). CDR1 is SGHAT, CDR2 FQNNGV, per germline. V lost 2 bases and J lost 6, with 13 bases in between. The length of the CDR3 is 14 residues. CDR3 in amino acids: CASSLQGGGAEAFF. CDR3 sequence (DNA): TGTGCCAGCAGCTTACAGGGAGGAGGCGCTGAAGCTTTCTTT.

The rearrangement joins TRBV3-1 (or the pseudogene TRBV3-2) to TRBJ2-5; D might be TRBD1 (5 bases). This CDR3 is 15 amino acids long. Trimming stripped 3 bases from V and 4 bases from J, with 15 bases between. The germline CDR1 and CDR2 sequences are LGHDT and YNNKEL (reference sequence). The CDR3 sequence is CASSHQGASPETQYF. CDR3 in DNA: TGTGCCAGCAGCCATCAAGGGGCCTCCCCAGAGACCCAGTACTTC.

The rearrangement uses TRBV19 and TRBJ1-1, with D possibly being TRBD1 (6 bases). CDR1 and CDR2 from the germline V gene are LNHDA and SQIVND (reference sequence). Deletions cut 4 bases from V and 0 bases from J, with 18 bases between. The CDR3 totals 17 residues. The CDR3 protein is CASSSYRELGMNTEAFF. CDR3 in DNA: TGTGCCAGTAGTAGCTACAGGGAGTTGGGTATGAACACTGAAGCTTTCTTT.

The CDR3 region has the DNA TGTGCCAGTAAGGGGGAGTCCCGGGAGCTGTTTTTT. This gives the protein CASKGESRELFF. The chain uses TRBV19 and TRBJ2-2, with D possibly matching TRBD1 (6 bases). Trimming removed 7 bases from V and 9 bases from J, with 12 bases in between. CDR1 LNHDA and CDR2 SQIVND come from the germline V gene (reference sequence). This CDR3 is 12 amino acids long.

The rearrangement uses TRBV19 and TRBJ1-1; the match to TRBD1 covers 9 bases. V shed 1 base, J shed 1 base, and the junction held 4 bases outside the gene matches. The CDR3 runs 16 residues. The germline gives CDR1 LNHDA, CDR2 SQIVND (reference sequence). DNA of the CDR3: TGTGCCAGTAGTATAGTGGAGGGACAGGGGAACACTGAAGCTTTCTTT. This sequence encodes CASSIVEGQGNTEAFF.

This chain links TRBV2 with TRBJ1-6, with TRBD1 as a possible D gene (6 bases). Germline V gene data show CDR1 as SNHLY and CDR2 as FYNNEI. The CDR3 sequence is 14 residues long. The ends were cut back, 6 bases at V and 10 bases at J, with 16 bases in the middle. The chain's CDR3 is CASSEDSTTSPLHF. CDR3 sequence (DNA): TGTGCCAGCAGCGAGGACAGTACCACCTCACCCCTCCACTTT.

V gene TRBV19 combines with J gene TRBJ1-1; tentatively, D is TRBD1 (6 bases). This CDR3 region has 11 residues. Germline V gene lookup returns CDR1 LNHDA and CDR2 SQIVND (reference sequence). Trimming removed 6 bases at V and 11 bases at J, with 13 bases between. The CDR3 bases are TGTGCCAGTAGGGGGGGGCTCCTGGCTTTCTTT. It yields the protein CASRGGLLAFF.

The gene calls are TRBV20-1 and TRBJ1-5, with TRBD1 matching 10 bases. The trim removed 3 bases at V and 9 bases at J, leaving 8 bases unmatched. The CDR3 is made up of 14 amino acids. Germline V gives CDR1 DFQATT, CDR2 SNEGSKA (reference sequence). The chain's CDR3 is CSASATGGDLPQHF. The CDR3 DNA follows: TGCAGTGCTAGTGCGACAGGGGGCGATTTGCCCCAGCATTTT.

The chain has TRBV5-6 and TRBJ1-2; no firm D call. The germline V gene encodes CDR1 SGHDT and CDR2 YYEEEE. Between the trimmed V and J ends, which lost 1 base and 2 bases, there was a span of 9 bases. There are 14 residues in the CDR3. The CDR3 reads CASSLPTGNYGYTF. CDR3 sequence (DNA): TGTGCCAGCAGCTTGCCTACGGGGAACTATGGCTACACCTTC.

The chain recombines TRBV11-2 with TRBJ1-3; D uncertain. V lost 2 bases, J lost 3 bases, and 8 bases lay in between. Per the germline V gene, CDR1 is SGHAT and CDR2 is FQNNGV. This CDR3 has 14 amino acids. CDR3 in DNA: TGTGCCAGCAGCTTAAACAGTATTGGAAACACCATATATTTT. Its protein product is CASSLNSIGNTIYF.